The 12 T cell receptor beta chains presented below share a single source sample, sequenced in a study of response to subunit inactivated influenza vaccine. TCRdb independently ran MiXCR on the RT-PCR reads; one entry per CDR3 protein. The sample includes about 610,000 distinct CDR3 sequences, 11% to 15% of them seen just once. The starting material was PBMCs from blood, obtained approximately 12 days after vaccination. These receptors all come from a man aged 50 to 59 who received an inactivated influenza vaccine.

CDR3 DNA: TGTGCCACCAGCAGAGATCTAACAGCGGGAAAGAACACCGGGGAGCTGTTTTTT. It specifies CATSRDLTAGKNTGELFF. The V gene is TRBV15, the J gene TRBJ2-2, with 7 bases identical to TRBD2. The CDR3 is 18 residues long. Trimming cost V 0 bases and J 1 base; bases outside gene matches: 8. CDR1 is LNHNV, CDR2 YYDKDF, per germline (reference sequence).

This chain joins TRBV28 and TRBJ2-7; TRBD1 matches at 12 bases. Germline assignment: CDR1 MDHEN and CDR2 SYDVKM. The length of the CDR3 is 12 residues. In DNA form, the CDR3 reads TGTGCTACGGGACAGGGGGCTTATGAGCAGTACTTC. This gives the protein CATGQGAYEQYF.

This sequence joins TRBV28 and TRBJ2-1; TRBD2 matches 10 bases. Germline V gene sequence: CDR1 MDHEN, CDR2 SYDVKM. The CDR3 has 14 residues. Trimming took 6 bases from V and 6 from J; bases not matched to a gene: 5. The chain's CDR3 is CASRTLAGANEQFF. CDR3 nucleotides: TGTGCCAGCAGAACCCTAGCGGGAGCCAATGAGCAGTTCTTC.

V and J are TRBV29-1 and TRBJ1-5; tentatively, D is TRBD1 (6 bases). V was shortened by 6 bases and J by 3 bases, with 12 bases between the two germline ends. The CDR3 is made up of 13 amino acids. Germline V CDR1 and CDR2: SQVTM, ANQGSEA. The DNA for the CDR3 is TGCAGCGTAGCGGACAGCCCCAATCAGCCCCAGCATTTT. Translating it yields CSVADSPNQPQHF. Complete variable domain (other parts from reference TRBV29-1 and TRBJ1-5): SAVISQKPSRDICQRGTSLTIQCQVDSQVTMMFWYRQQPGQSLTLIATANQGSEATYESGFVIDKFPISRPNLTFSTLTVSNMSPEDSSIYLCSVADSPNQPQHFGDGTRLSIL.

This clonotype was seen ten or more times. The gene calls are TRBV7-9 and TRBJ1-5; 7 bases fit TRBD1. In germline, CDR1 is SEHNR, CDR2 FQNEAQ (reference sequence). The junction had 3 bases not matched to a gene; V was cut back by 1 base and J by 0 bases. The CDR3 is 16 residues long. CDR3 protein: CASSLGGTDSNQPQHF. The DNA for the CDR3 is TGTGCCAGCAGCTTAGGAGGGACAGATAGCAATCAGCCCCAGCATTTT.

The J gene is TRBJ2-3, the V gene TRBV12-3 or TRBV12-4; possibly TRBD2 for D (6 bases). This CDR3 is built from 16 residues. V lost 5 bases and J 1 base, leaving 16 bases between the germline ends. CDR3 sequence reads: CASSHPRGFGTDTQYF. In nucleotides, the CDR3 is TGTGCCAGCAGTCATCCTCGGGGGTTCGGCACAGATACGCAGTATTTT.

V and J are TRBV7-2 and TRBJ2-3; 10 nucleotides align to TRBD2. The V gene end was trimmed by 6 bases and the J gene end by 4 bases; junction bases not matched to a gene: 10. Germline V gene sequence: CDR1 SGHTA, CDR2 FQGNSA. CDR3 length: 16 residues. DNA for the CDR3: TGTGCCAGCAGGCGAAGCGGGAGGGCCCTTGCAGATACGCAGTATTTT. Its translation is CASRRSGRALADTQYF.

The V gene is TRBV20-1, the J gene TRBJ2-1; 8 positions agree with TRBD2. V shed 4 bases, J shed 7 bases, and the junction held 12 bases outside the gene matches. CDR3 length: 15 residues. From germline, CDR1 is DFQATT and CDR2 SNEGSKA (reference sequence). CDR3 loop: CSAINGRAPGNEQFF. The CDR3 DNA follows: TGCAGTGCTATTAACGGGAGGGCCCCGGGGAATGAGCAGTTCTTC.

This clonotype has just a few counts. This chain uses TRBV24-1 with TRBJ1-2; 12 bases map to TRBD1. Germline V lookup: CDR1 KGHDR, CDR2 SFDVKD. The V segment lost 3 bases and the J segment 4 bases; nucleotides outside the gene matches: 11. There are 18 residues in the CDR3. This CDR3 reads CATSDAAGTGGGGYGYTF. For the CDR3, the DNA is TGTGCCACCAGTGATGCCGCCGGGACAGGGGGCGGCGGCTATGGCTACACCTTC.

CDR3 region: CASSSVGGGRTEAFF. CDR3 nucleotides: TGCGCCAGCAGCTCGGTAGGGGGCGGACGAACTGAAGCTTTCTTT. V usage is TRBV5-1 and J usage is TRBJ1-1; 7 nucleotides match TRBD1. The CDR3 contains 15 residues. V dropped 3 bases and J dropped 5; count of bases not matched to a gene: 10. Germline CDR1 and CDR2: SGHRS and YFSETQ.

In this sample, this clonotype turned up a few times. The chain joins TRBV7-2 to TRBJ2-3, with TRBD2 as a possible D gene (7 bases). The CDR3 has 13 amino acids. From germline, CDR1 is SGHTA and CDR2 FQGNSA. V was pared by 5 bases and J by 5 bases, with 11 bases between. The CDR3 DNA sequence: TGTGCCAGCAGCCGGGGGGCCGTAGATACGCAGTATTTT. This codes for CASSRGAVDTQYF.

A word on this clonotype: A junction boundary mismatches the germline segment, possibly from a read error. CDR3 sequence: CSARDSGTTSSEQYF. Here the CDR3 DNA reads TGCAGTGCTAGAGATAGTGGGACAACCTCCTCCGAGCAGTACTTC. This sequence joins TRBV20-1 and TRBJ2-7, with a tentative D call TRBD1 (6 bases). This CDR3 comprises 15 residues. Germline CDR1 and CDR2: DFQATT and SNEGSKA (reference sequence).